The entry below gives a single T cell receptor beta chain sequence along with its context. The CDR3 length is 16 residues. The germline V gene has CDR1 MDHEN and CDR2 SYDVKM. Trimming took off 3 bases at V and 0 bases at J, with 12 bases between the two ends. These data originate in a study of T cell changes during pregnancy in multiple sclerosis. Produced via immunoSEQ multiplex PCR; TCRdb's table is partial and in-frame only. The top ten hold about 2.5% of the sample, which has 60,000 to 90,000 clones, around 93% seen once. The V and J genes are TRBV28 and TRBJ2-4, with D tentatively TRBD1 (5 bases). The sample was peripheral blood, taken after pregnancy. This TCR was sampled from a female donor in good health, enrolled as a control in a pregnancy study. CDR3 nucleotides: TGTGCCAGCAGTTTCCAGGGAATCCTAGCCAAAAACATTCAGTACTTC. Its translation: CASSFQGILAKNIQYF. The complete variable domain, with remaining parts taken from reference TRBV28 and TRBJ2-4, reads DVKVTQSSRYLVKRTGEKVFLECVQDMDHENMFWYRQDPGLGLRLIYFSYDVKMKEKGDIPEGYSVSREKKERFSLILESASTNQTSMYLCASSFQGILAKNIQYFGAGTRLSVL.